This T cell receptor beta chain was retrieved from a study of blood T cell repertoires in COVID-19. Seattle patients were enrolled while actively infected and followed longitudinally. Germline CDR1 reads SGDLS; CDR2 reads YYNGEE. The CDR3 extends over 14 amino acids. The ends lost 4 bases at V and 8 bases at J; junction bases unmatched: 9. Repertoires were generated with immunoSEQ multiplex PCR, while TCRdb's copy carries only in-frame clones and drops some. The sample consists of roughly 380,000 clones, about 91% of them appearing once. The sequence was collected from a woman in her thirties or forties with COVID-19, enrolled during active disease. The chain combines TRBV9 with TRBJ1-2, with 9 bases aligning to TRBD1. Sequencing was done on a sample of peripheral blood. CDR3 sequence: CASSPSTGGGGYTF. CDR3 coding DNA: TGTGCCAGCAGCCCGAGTACAGGGGGCGGCGGCTACACCTTC.